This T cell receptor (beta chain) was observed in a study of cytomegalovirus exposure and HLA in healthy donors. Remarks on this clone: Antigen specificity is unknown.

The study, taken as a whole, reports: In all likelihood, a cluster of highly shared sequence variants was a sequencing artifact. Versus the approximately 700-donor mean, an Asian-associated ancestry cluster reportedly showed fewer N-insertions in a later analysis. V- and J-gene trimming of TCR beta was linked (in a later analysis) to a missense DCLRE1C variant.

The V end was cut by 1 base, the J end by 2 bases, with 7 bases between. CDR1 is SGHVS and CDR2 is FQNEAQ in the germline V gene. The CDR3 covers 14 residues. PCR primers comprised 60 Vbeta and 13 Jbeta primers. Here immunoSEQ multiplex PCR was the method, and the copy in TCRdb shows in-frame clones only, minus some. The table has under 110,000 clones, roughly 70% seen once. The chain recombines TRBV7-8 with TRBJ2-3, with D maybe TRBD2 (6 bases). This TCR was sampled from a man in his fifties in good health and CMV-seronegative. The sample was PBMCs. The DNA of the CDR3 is TGTGCCAGCAGCTTAGGGACTACCACAGATACGCAGTATTTT. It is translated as CASSLGTTTDTQYF.